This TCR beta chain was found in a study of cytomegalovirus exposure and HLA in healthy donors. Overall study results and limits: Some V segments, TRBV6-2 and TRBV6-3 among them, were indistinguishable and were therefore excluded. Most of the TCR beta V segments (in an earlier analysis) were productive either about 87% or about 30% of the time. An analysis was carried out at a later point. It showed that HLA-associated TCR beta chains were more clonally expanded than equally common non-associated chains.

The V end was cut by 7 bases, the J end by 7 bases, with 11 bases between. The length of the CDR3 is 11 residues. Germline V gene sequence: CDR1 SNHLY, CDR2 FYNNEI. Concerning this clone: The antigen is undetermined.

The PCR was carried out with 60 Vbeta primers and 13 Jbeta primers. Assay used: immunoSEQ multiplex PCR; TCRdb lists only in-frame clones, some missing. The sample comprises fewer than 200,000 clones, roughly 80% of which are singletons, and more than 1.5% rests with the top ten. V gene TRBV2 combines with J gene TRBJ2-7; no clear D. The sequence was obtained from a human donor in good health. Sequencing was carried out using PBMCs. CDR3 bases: TGTGCCAGCATCAGCGCTTGGGAGCAGTACTTC. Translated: CASISAWEQYF. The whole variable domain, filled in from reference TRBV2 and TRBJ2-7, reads EPEVTQTPSHQVTQMGQEVILRCVPISNHLYFYWYRQILGQKVEFLVSFYNNEISEKSEIFDDQFSVERPDGSNFTLKIRSTKLEDSAMYFCASISAWEQYFGPGTRLTVT.